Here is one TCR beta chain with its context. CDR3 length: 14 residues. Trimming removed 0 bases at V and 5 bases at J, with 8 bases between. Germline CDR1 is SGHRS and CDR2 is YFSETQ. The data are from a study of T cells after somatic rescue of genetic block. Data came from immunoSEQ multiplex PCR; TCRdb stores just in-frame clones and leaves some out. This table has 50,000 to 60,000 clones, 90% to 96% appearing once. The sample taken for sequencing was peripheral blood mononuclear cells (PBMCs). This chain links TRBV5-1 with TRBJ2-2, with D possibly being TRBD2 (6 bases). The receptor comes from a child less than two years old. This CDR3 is CASSLASVTGELFF. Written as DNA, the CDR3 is TGCGCCAGCAGCTTGGCTAGCGTTACCGGGGAGCTGTTTTTT.